Here is one T cell receptor beta chain with its context. The CDR3 is 14 residues long. V was cut by 2 bases and J by 0 bases, with 6 bases left in between. Per the germline V gene, CDR1 is KGHSH and CDR2 is LQKENI. These data are taken from a study of blood T cell repertoires in COVID-19. Study summary: Nucleic acid was either cDNA or gDNA, and it came from T cells, B-cell-depleted T cells, or PBMCs.

Only in-frame clones appear in the TCRdb table, and some are missing; sequencing was by immunoSEQ multiplex PCR. The repertoire holds more than 85,000 clones, with 70% to 90% as singletons. The receptor was derived from a man aged 45-65 years with active COVID-19. The rearrangement uses TRBV18 and TRBJ2-3; D is undetermined. The specimen was peripheral blood. CDR3 bases: TGTGCCAGCTCACCAGGCCTTAGCACAGATACGCAGTATTTT. Amino acid sequence: CASSPGLSTDTQYF.